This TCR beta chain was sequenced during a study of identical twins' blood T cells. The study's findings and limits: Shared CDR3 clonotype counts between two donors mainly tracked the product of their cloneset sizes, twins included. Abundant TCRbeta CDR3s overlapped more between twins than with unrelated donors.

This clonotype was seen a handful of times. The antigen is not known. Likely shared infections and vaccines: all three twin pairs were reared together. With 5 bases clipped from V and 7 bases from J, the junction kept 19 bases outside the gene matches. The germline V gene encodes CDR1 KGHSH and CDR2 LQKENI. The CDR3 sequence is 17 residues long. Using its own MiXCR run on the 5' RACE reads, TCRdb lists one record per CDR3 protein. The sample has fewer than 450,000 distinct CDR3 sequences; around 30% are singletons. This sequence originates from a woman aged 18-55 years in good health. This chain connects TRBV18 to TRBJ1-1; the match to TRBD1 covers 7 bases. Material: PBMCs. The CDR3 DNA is TGTGCCAGCTCATTGCAAGAGAGGGGGCAAGTCGGGGGTGAAGCTTTCTTT. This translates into CASSLQERGQVGGEAFF. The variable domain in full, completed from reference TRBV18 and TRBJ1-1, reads NAGVMQNPRHLVRRRGQEARLRCSPMKGHSHVYWYRQLPEEGLKFMVYLQKENIIDESGMPKERFSAEFPKEGPSILRIQQVVRGDSAAYFCASSLQERGQVGGEAFFGQGTRLTVV.